This is a list of T cell receptor beta chains from one sample in a study of cytomegalovirus exposure and HLA in healthy donors. Some clones are missing from TCRdb's copy, which holds only in-frame ones; the method was immunoSEQ multiplex PCR. The data contain 200,000 to 250,000 clones, around 80% of them singletons. Sequenced input: PBMCs. The receptors shown here come from a girl aged 2 to 10 in good health and CMV-seronegative. CDR3s include the opening cysteine and the closing phenylalanine or tryptophan. The order of the fields is clone size, D gene, J gene, V gene, CDR3 protein, CDR3 DNA. A D gene is named only where the DNA matches it firmly. Some rows mark clone size as missing; the rest say once, few, many or name a class of expanded clone.

abundance: .; d_gene: TRBD2; j_gene: TRBJ2-7; v_gene: TRBV6-5; CDR3aa: CAPWRGLDLYEQYF; CDR3nt: TGTGCCCCCTGGAGGGGACTAGACCTATACGAGCAGTACTTC
abundance: .; d_gene: .; j_gene: TRBJ1-6; v_gene: TRBV7-2; CDR3aa: CASSVRRVESPLHF; CDR3nt: TGTGCCAGCAGCGTCCGGCGGGTGGAGTCACCCCTCCACTTT
abundance: .; d_gene: .; j_gene: TRBJ2-1; v_gene: TRBV7-9; CDR3aa: CASSLESLNEQFF; CDR3nt: TGTGCCAGCAGCTTAGAGAGCCTAAATGAGCAGTTCTTC
abundance: .; d_gene: TRBD1; j_gene: TRBJ1-1; v_gene: TRBV19; CDR3aa: CASSIGRRDRGSSTEAFF; CDR3nt: TGTGCCAGTAGTATAGGCAGGCGGGACAGGGGCTCGTCCACTGAAGCTTTCTTT
abundance: few; d_gene: TRBD1; j_gene: TRBJ1-1; v_gene: TRBV4-2; CDR3aa: CASQDRGHDTEAFF; CDR3nt: TGTGCCAGCCAAGACAGGGGGCACGACACTGAAGCTTTCTTT
abundance: .; d_gene: .; j_gene: TRBJ2-7; v_gene: TRBV5-6; CDR3aa: CASSENPGGYEQYF; CDR3nt: TGTGCCAGCAGCGAAAACCCCGGGGGTTACGAGCAGTACTTC
abundance: .; d_gene: TRBD1; j_gene: TRBJ1-5; v_gene: TRBV6-1; CDR3aa: CASRDREWEQPQHF; CDR3nt: TGTGCCAGCAGAGACAGGGAATGGGAACAGCCCCAGCATTTT
abundance: .; d_gene: .; j_gene: TRBJ1-2; v_gene: TRBV9; CDR3aa: CASNAGRDYGYTF; CDR3nt: TGTGCCAGCAACGCAGGGAGGGACTATGGCTACACCTTC
abundance: .; d_gene: .; j_gene: TRBJ2-7; v_gene: TRBV30; CDR3aa: CAWSLVGGGSGKDEQYF; CDR3nt: TGTGCCTGGAGTCTTGTGGGGGGCGGGAGTGGAAAGGACGAGCAGTACTTC
abundance: .; d_gene: .; j_gene: TRBJ2-5; v_gene: TRBV19; CDR3aa: CASSRPQETQYF; CDR3nt: TGTGCCAGTAGTAGGCCTCAAGAGACCCAGTACTTC
abundance: .; d_gene: .; j_gene: TRBJ2-1; v_gene: TRBV2; CDR3aa: CASNSGVRNPYNEQFF; CDR3nt: TGTGCCAGCAACTCGGGGGTCAGGAACCCCTACAATGAGCAGTTCTTC
abundance: .; d_gene: TRBD1; j_gene: TRBJ1-6; v_gene: TRBV5-5; CDR3aa: CASRRQGDNSPLHF; CDR3nt: TGTGCCAGCAGGCGACAGGGAGATAATTCACCCCTCCACTTT
abundance: .; d_gene: .; j_gene: TRBJ1-2; v_gene: TRBV30; CDR3aa: CAWSSYSLDGYTF; CDR3nt: TGTGCCTGGAGTTCCTACAGCTTAGATGGCTACACCTTC
abundance: .; d_gene: .; j_gene: TRBJ2-1; v_gene: TRBV6-5; CDR3aa: CASSYRVTLFNEQFF; CDR3nt: TGTGCCAGCAGTTACCGAGTGACTCTCTTCAATGAGCAGTTCTTC
abundance: few; d_gene: TRBD1; j_gene: TRBJ2-4; v_gene: TRBV6-1; CDR3aa: CASRSGGVKNIQYF; CDR3nt: TGTGCCAGCAGGTCAGGGGGTGTCAAAAACATTCAGTACTTC
abundance: .; d_gene: .; j_gene: TRBJ1-1; v_gene: TRBV6-1; CDR3aa: CASSLFGNTEAFF; CDR3nt: TGTGCCAGCAGCCTGTTCGGGAACACTGAAGCTTTCTTT
abundance: .; d_gene: TRBD1; j_gene: TRBJ1-2; v_gene: TRBV7-9; CDR3aa: CASSPSRDRAGYTF; CDR3nt: TGTGCCAGCAGCCCGTCCCGGGACAGGGCAGGCTACACCTTC
abundance: .; d_gene: .; j_gene: TRBJ1-2; v_gene: TRBV29-1; CDR3aa: CSVAQVLRRINYGYTF; CDR3nt: TGCAGCGTTGCGCAAGTCCTGCGGCGGATAAACTATGGCTACACCTTC
abundance: .; d_gene: TRBD2; j_gene: TRBJ2-1; v_gene: TRBV12-5; CDR3aa: CASGLAGGTSDTSYNEQFF; CDR3nt: TGTGCTAGTGGTCTCGCGGGGGGCACGTCCGACACTTCCTACAATGAGCAGTTCTTC
abundance: once; d_gene: TRBD1; j_gene: TRBJ1-2; v_gene: TRBV6-6; CDR3aa: CASSSGTDDGYTF; CDR3nt: TGTGCCAGCAGTTCTGGGACAGATGATGGCTACACCTTC
abundance: .; d_gene: .; j_gene: TRBJ1-1; v_gene: TRBV5-1; CDR3aa: CASSFDQGYRATSPNTEAFF; CDR3nt: TGCGCCAGCAGCTTTGACCAGGGCTATAGAGCGACTAGCCCGAACACTGAAGCTTTCTTT
abundance: .; d_gene: .; j_gene: TRBJ2-1; v_gene: TRBV4-2; CDR3aa: CASSHRDRQNEQFF; CDR3nt: TGTGCCAGCAGCCACAGAGACAGACAGAATGAGCAGTTCTTC
abundance: .; d_gene: .; j_gene: TRBJ2-2; v_gene: TRBV5-1; CDR3aa: CASMGGTGELFF; CDR3nt: TGCGCCAGCATGGGGGGCACCGGGGAGCTGTTTTTT
abundance: .; d_gene: .; j_gene: TRBJ2-1; v_gene: TRBV18; CDR3aa: CASSPRRQSNEQFF; CDR3nt: TGTGCCAGCTCACCGAGGCGACAGAGCAATGAGCAGTTCTTC
abundance: .; d_gene: .; j_gene: TRBJ2-3; v_gene: TRBV6-1; CDR3aa: CASSARTGRETDTQYF; CDR3nt: TGTGCCAGCAGTGCCAGGACAGGGAGGGAAACAGATACGCAGTATTTT
abundance: .; d_gene: .; j_gene: TRBJ1-5; v_gene: TRBV6-1; CDR3aa: CASSIRVRQPQHF; CDR3nt: TGTGCCAGCAGCATCAGGGTACGTCAGCCCCAGCATTTT
abundance: few; d_gene: TRBD1; j_gene: TRBJ2-5; v_gene: TRBV11-2; CDR3aa: CASSWGWTGRQETQYF; CDR3nt: TGTGCCAGCAGCTGGGGGTGGACAGGGCGCCAAGAGACCCAGTACTTC
abundance: .; d_gene: .; j_gene: TRBJ1-3; v_gene: TRBV4-1; CDR3aa: CANSHWTGTRTGNTIYF; CDR3nt: TGCGCCAACAGCCACTGGACCGGGACAAGAACTGGAAACACCATATATTTT
abundance: .; d_gene: TRBD2; j_gene: TRBJ2-1; v_gene: TRBV14; CDR3aa: CASSQDPGRVTNEQFF; CDR3nt: TGTGCCAGCAGCCAAGATCCCGGGAGGGTAACGAATGAGCAGTTCTTC
abundance: .; d_gene: .; j_gene: TRBJ2-1; v_gene: TRBV29-1; CDR3aa: CSVEDSLSSYNEQFF; CDR3nt: TGCAGCGTTGAAGATTCCCTCAGCTCCTACAATGAGCAGTTCTTC
abundance: .; d_gene: TRBD2; j_gene: TRBJ2-5; v_gene: TRBV4-2; CDR3aa: CASSQSGTSGSRETQYF; CDR3nt: TGTGCCAGCAGCCAATCGGGGACTAGCGGGAGTAGGGAGACCCAGTACTTC